This passage covers 26 T cell receptor beta chains from one sample sequenced in a study of blood T cells in healthy people across ages. Primers used in a second PCR of roughly 7 to 12 cycles were a sample-barcoded 5' primer and a J-beta primer mix. TCRdb re-called the 5' RACE reads with MiXCR, one entry per CDR3 protein. The table records more than 1.4 million distinct CDR3 sequences, 42% of them present only once. The sample taken for sequencing was blood. The receptors here all came from a woman in her late teens or twenties in good health.

This clonotype was detected only a few times. The gene calls are TRBV20-1 and TRBJ2-7, with 9 nucleotides matching TRBD2. CDR1 is DFQATT, CDR2 SNEGSKA, per germline (reference sequence). The length of the CDR3 is 17 residues. Unmatched junction bases numbered 15, after V lost 0 bases and J lost 6 bases. The CDR3 DNA follows: TGCAGTGCTAGAGATCGGTCCAGCGGGAGGCCTTTCGGCGAGCAGTACTTC. Its translation: CSARDRSSGRPFGEQYF.

This clonotype appeared a few times. This rearrangement joins TRBV12-3 or TRBV12-4 to TRBJ2-1; 10 nucleotides match TRBD2. Trimming took 4 bases from V and 8 from J; bases not matched to a gene: 11. The CDR3 is 16 residues long. CDR3 in amino acids: CASSSPSSGSGYEQFF. CDR3 DNA: TGTGCCAGCAGTTCGCCTTCTAGCGGGAGTGGCTATGAGCAGTTCTTC.

This sequence joins TRBV20-1 and TRBJ2-1, with TRBD2 matching over 14 bases. The CDR3 sequence is 19 residues long. Germline lookup yields CDR1 DFQATT and CDR2 SNEGSKA (reference sequence). J gave up 2 bases and V 5 bases, and 14 bases lay outside the gene matches. The CDR3 DNA reads TGCAGTGCTTCAAGAAGGGGACTAGCGGGAGAGGATCCCTACAATGAGCAGTTCTTC. Translation gives CSASRRGLAGEDPYNEQFF.

The genes are TRBV19 and TRBJ2-2; 8 nucleotides align to TRBD1. CDR3 size: 15 residues. The germline gives CDR1 LNHDA, CDR2 SQIVND (reference sequence). The junction had 5 bases not matched to a gene; V was cut back by 5 bases and J by 3 bases. The CDR3 DNA follows: TGTGCCAGTAGTCCGGACAGGGTGGACACCGGGGAGCTGTTTTTT. This sequence encodes CASSPDRVDTGELFF.

J is TRBJ1-5 and V is TRBV9, with 9 nucleotides matching TRBD1. Germline CDR1 SGDLS, CDR2 YYNGEE. The CDR3 contains 15 residues. The V and J ends lost 3 bases and 6 bases, in that order; junction bases with no gene match: 7. This CDR3 is CASSDGTGTGQPQHF. CDR3 sequence (DNA): TGTGCCAGCAGCGATGGGACAGGGACCGGTCAGCCCCAGCATTTT.

This clonotype turned up a few times. This sequence joins TRBV4-1 and TRBJ2-7, with TRBD2 matching over 7 bases. The V gene's germline CDR1 is MGHRA and CDR2 YSYEKL. Losses at the gene ends were 3 bases for V and 0 bases for J; bases not matched to a gene: 11. This CDR3 has 17 residues. The CDR3 nucleotides read TGCGCCAGCAGCCAGAGTGCCCTGCGGGGGAGCTCCTACGAGCAGTACTTC. Encoded protein: CASSQSALRGSSYEQYF.

This clonotype was counted between two and nine times. The rearrangement links TRBV20-1 to TRBJ2-1; D may be TRBD1 or TRBD2 (5 bases each). Germline CDR1 and CDR2: DFQATT and SNEGSKA (reference sequence). Between the trimmed V and J ends, which lost 3 bases and 7 bases, there was a span of 10 bases. This CDR3 region has 12 residues. The CDR3 DNA reads TGCAGTGCTAGCCCGGGGACGAATGAGCAGTTCTTC. It translates to CSASPGTNEQFF.

This clonotype was counted once. The chain has TRBV27 and TRBJ2-7, with TRBD2 identical over 11 bases. Germline lookup yields CDR1 MNHEY and CDR2 SMNVEV (reference sequence). The CDR3 consists of 14 residues. Losses at the gene ends were 9 bases for V and 3 bases for J; bases not matched to a gene: 7. In DNA form, the CDR3 reads TGTGCCAGTCCGGGACTAGCGGCTTGCTACGAGCAGTACTTC. This translates into CASPGLAACYEQYF.

In its sample, this clonotype was seen a few times. The chain has TRBV27 and TRBJ1-1; possibly TRBD1 for D (5 bases). The CDR3 is made up of 13 amino acids. The germline V and J ends were trimmed by 6 bases and 3 bases, with 11 bases remaining between them. Germline lookup yields CDR1 MNHEY and CDR2 SMNVEV (reference sequence). In DNA form, the CDR3 reads TGTGCCAGCAGCGGGGGGGGTTACACTGAAGCTTTCTTT. This codes for CASSGGGYTEAFF.

This clonotype was picked up a small number of times. V is TRBV12-3 or TRBV12-4 and J is TRBJ2-5; 12 bases agree with TRBD2. The CDR3 has 16 residues. V lost 6 bases to trimming and J lost 4 bases; unmatched junction nucleotides: 9. The CDR3 loop is CASSTTSGSARETQYF. CDR3 nucleotides: TGTGCCAGCAGCACGACTAGCGGGAGTGCGCGAGAGACCCAGTACTTC.

Comment on this clonotype: Mismatch with germline at one junction end may stem from a read error. The chain is built from TRBV5-1 and TRBJ2-2; 11 bases align to TRBD2. CDR3 size: 14 residues. Looked up from germline, CDR1 is SGHRS and CDR2 is YFSETQ. CDR3 bases: TGTGCCAGCAGTGGACTAGCGGGCACCGGGGAGCTGTTTTTT. Its protein is CASSGLAGTGELFF.

The rearrangement links TRBV12-3 or TRBV12-4 to TRBJ1-1; D gene uncertain. Deletions cut 6 bases from V and 2 bases from J, with 13 bases between. The CDR3 length is 14 residues. The CDR3 is CASSPRGRNTEAFF. CDR3 nucleotides: TGTGCCAGCAGCCCCCGCGGCCGAAACACTGAAGCTTTCTTT.

V usage is TRBV7-8 and J usage is TRBJ2-1; the match to TRBD2 covers 7 bases. J lost 8 bases, V lost 1 base, and 8 bases had no gene match. The CDR3 covers 15 residues. In germline, CDR1 is SGHVS, CDR2 FQNEAQ. The CDR3 sequence is CASSLGGGGPYEQFF. The CDR3 DNA follows: TGTGCCAGCAGCTTAGGTGGGGGAGGGCCTTATGAGCAGTTCTTC.

This clonotype was seen more than once but under ten times. V is TRBV4-2 and J is TRBJ2-7, with 8 nucleotides matching TRBD1. V gave up 2 bases and J gave up 2 bases; unmatched junction bases: 5. Germline V gene sequence: CDR1 LGHNA, CDR2 YNFKEQ. The CDR3 sequence is 15 residues long. The CDR3 spells CASSQSGGGTYEQYF. The CDR3 DNA reads TGTGCCAGCAGCCAATCAGGGGGCGGAACCTACGAGCAGTACTTC.

The rearrangement links TRBV25-1 to TRBJ2-5; D may be TRBD1 or TRBD2 (6 bases each). Germline V gives CDR1 MGHDK, CDR2 SYGVNS. Trimming removed 3 bases from V and 5 bases from J, with 13 bases in between. The CDR3 length is 14 residues. CDR3 protein: CASSDGGQGETQYF. The DNA of the CDR3 is TGTGCCAGCAGTGATGGGGGGCAGGGGGAGACCCAGTACTTC.

This chain connects TRBV2 to TRBJ2-5; 7 bases fit TRBD1. The V segment lost 3 bases and the J segment 2 bases; nucleotides outside the gene matches: 6. Germline CDR1 reads SNHLY; CDR2 reads FYNNEI. The CDR3 has 15 amino acids. The CDR3 nucleotides read TGTGCCAGCAGTGATGTGGGGACAGCACAAGAGACCCAGTACTTC. It yields the protein CASSDVGTAQETQYF.

The V gene is TRBV27, the J gene TRBJ1-2; D possibly corresponds to TRBD1 (5 bases). Trimming took 4 bases from V and 1 from J, leaving 19 bases between them. Per the germline V gene, CDR1 is MNHEY and CDR2 is SMNVEV (reference sequence). The CDR3 contains 17 residues. The CDR3 protein is CASSSRRTNNLNYGYTF. The CDR3 DNA follows: TGTGCCAGCAGTTCACGTCGGACAAACAATCTTAACTATGGCTACACCTTC.

V usage is TRBV6-5 and J usage is TRBJ1-1, with a possible D match to TRBD1 (6 bases). The V end was cut by 10 bases, the J end by 6 bases, with 12 bases between. The CDR3 extends over 11 amino acids. The V gene's germline CDR1 is MNHEY and CDR2 SVGAGI. This CDR3 is CAILQGAEAFF. In DNA form, the CDR3 reads TGTGCCATCCTACAGGGCGCTGAAGCTTTCTTT.

This CDR3 is CASSFLLATSGESDTQYF. CDR3 coding DNA: TGTGCCAGCAGTTTCTTGCTCGCGACTAGCGGGGAATCAGATACGCAGTATTTT. The V call is TRBV6-2 or TRBV6-3, the J call TRBJ2-3; 11 nucleotides align to TRBD2. Trimming took 4 bases from V and 4 from J; bases not matched to a gene: 13. Germline values: CDR1 MNHEY, CDR2 SVGEGT. The CDR3 consists of 18 residues.

Only a few counts were recorded for this clonotype. The genes are TRBV3-1 and TRBJ2-1, with TRBD2 identical over 9 bases. The V gene's germline CDR1 is LGHDT and CDR2 YNNKEL (reference sequence). The CDR3 totals 17 residues. Trimming took 8 bases from V and 3 from J; bases not matched to a gene: 14. CDR3 bases: TGTGCCAGCTCCCCTGGGGCGACTAGCGGTTACTACAATGAGCAGTTCTTC. Its protein is CASSPGATSGYYNEQFF.

This clonotype was counted only a few times. V gene TRBV7-6 combines with J gene TRBJ2-3; 7 nucleotides agree with TRBD1. V shed 5 bases and J 4 bases; nucleotides not matched to a gene: 9. CDR1 is SGHVS and CDR2 is FNYEAQ in the germline V gene. The CDR3 length is 15 residues. CDR3 coding DNA: TGTGCCAGCAGCCCCCAGGGGGTTGTCGCAGATACGCAGTATTTT. Its translation is CASSPQGVVADTQYF.

The chain joins TRBV5-1 to TRBJ2-1; 14 bases align to TRBD2. The CDR3 has 15 amino acids. Trimming removed 4 bases from V and 8 bases from J; junction bases left unmatched: 5. Germline V gives CDR1 SGHRS, CDR2 YFSETQ. CDR3 coding DNA: TGCGCCAGCAGCATGACTAGCGGGGGGGCCCATGAGCAGTTCTTC. This sequence encodes CASSMTSGGAHEQFF.

This chain links TRBV6-5 with TRBJ1-4; weak D call: TRBD1 (6 bases). The V gene's germline CDR1 is MNHEY and CDR2 SVGAGI. Between the trimmed V and J ends, which lost 7 bases and 8 bases, there was a span of 20 bases. The CDR3 runs 15 residues. CDR3 amino acids: CASTLQQGLLEKLFF. The CDR3 DNA sequence: TGTGCCAGCACCCTACAACAGGGTCTGTTGGAAAAACTGTTTTTT.

The CDR3 sequence is CASSQVKNIQYF. CDR3 bases: TGTGCCAGCAGCCAAGTCAAAAACATTCAGTACTTC. The rearrangement links TRBV3-1 to TRBJ2-4; no firm D call. This CDR3 has 12 residues. The germline gives CDR1 LGHDT, CDR2 YNNKEL (reference sequence). V shed 1 base and J shed 3 bases, with 1 base lying between them.

About this clonotype: The germline gene is not matched at one end of the junction; a read error may be the cause. This sequence joins TRBV12-3 or TRBV12-4 and TRBJ1-1; TRBD1 matches at 7 bases. There are 14 residues in the CDR3. CDR3: CAGRVGQQNTEAFF. DNA of the CDR3: TGTGCCGGCAGAGTGGGACAGCAGAACACTGAAGCTTTCTTT.

The CDR3 region is CSVEGAGTNNEQFF. In nucleotides, the CDR3 is TGCAGCGTTGAAGGAGCAGGCACCAACAATGAGCAGTTCTTC. V usage is TRBV29-1 and J usage is TRBJ2-1; no firm D call. This CDR3 contains 14 residues. Per the germline V gene, CDR1 is SQVTM and CDR2 is ANQGSEA. Trimming removed 1 base at V and 5 bases at J, with 12 bases between.